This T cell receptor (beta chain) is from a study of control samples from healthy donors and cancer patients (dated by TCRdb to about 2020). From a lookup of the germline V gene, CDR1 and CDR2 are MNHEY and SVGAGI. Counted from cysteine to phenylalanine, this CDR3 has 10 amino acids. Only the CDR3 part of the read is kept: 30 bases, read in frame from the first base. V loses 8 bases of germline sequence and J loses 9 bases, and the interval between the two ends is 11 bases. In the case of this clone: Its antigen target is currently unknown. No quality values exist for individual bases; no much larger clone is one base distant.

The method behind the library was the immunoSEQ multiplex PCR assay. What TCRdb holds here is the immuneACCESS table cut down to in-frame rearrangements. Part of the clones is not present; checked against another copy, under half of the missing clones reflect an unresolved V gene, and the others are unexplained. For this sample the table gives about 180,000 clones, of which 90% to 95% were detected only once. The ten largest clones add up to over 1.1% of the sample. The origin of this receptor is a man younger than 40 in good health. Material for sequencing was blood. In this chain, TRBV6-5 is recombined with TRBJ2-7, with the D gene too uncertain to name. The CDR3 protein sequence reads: CASQSSGQYF. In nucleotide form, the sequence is TGTGCCAGCCAGTCCTCAGGGCAGTACTTC.